The entry below gives a single TCR beta chain sequence along with its context. As yet, its antigen is unknown. Each donor was a healthy Caucasian. This entry belongs to a study of identical twins. Study findings and constraints: An excess of low generation probability was shown by twin-shared out-of-frame alpha sequences.

TCRdb processed the 5' RACE reads anew with MiXCR; each CDR3 protein has one entry. The table includes 550,000 to 700,000 distinct CDR3 sequences, 21% detected once. Trimming stripped 5 bases from V and 3 bases from J, with 13 bases between. Germline values: CDR1 DFQATT, CDR2 SNEGSKA (reference sequence). This CDR3 is built from 13 residues. These sequences were also reported in another study, on T cells expressing NK-cell markers. That work states: Beta-chain profiling covered CD3+CD56+NKG2C+, CD3+CD56+NKG2C- and CD3+CD56-NKG2C+ sorted subsets. The share of CD8+ T cells held by dominant NKG2C+ clonotypes was 1.0-7.0% in several donors.

The sequence was obtained from a woman under 30 in good health. The genes are TRBV20-1 and TRBJ2-5; unclear D gene. The source material was PBMCs. DNA of the CDR3: TGCAGTGCTTCTTTAGAGGCGGAAGAGACCCAGTACTTC. This translates into CSASLEAEETQYF.